This T cell receptor (beta chain) originates from a study of cytomegalovirus exposure and HLA in healthy donors. Study findings and constraints: The analysis excluded some indistinguishable V segments, including TRBV6-2 and TRBV6-3. Diagnosis of cytomegalovirus status made by the classifier reportedly showed high specificity and sensitivity.

This CDR3 has 16 amino acids. V lost 6 bases and J lost 0; bases outside the gene matches: 4. Germline CDR1 and CDR2: SQVTM and ANQGSEA. PCR was performed using 60 Vbeta and 13 Jbeta primers. Per the original methods: Around 80 million unique TCR beta chains, some 10 million of them shared, were counted by a later analysis. Produced via immunoSEQ multiplex PCR; TCRdb's table is partial and in-frame only. The D gene and trimming were derived from the DNA, and the V and J assignments and clone size from that table. The table has over 100,000 clones, around 87% seen once. This clone appeared a few times. Its antigen is currently unknown.

The material sequenced was PBMCs. The chain recombines TRBV29-1 with TRBJ2-3; 15 bases are a match to TRBD2. The receptor was derived from a woman aged 25 to 45 in good health and CMV-seronegative. The CDR3 loop reads CSVPGLAGGSTDTQYF. As DNA, the CDR3 is TGCAGCGTGCCGGGACTAGCGGGAGGTAGCACAGATACGCAGTATTTT.